The T cell receptor (beta chain) described here comes from a study of Graves' ophthalmopathy and Graves' hyperthyroidism. The overall study: Upon initial diagnosis and before any treatment, peripheral blood was collected.

On this clonotype itself: What it binds is not known.

Investigators amplified TCR beta CDR3 regions from RNA transcripts. The first-round RT-PCR employed HTBI primers together with the Qiagen OneStep RT-PCR kit. A multiplex PCR was then performed as the second round. TCRdb ran MiXCR on the multiplex PCR reads and lists one entry per CDR3 protein. Among approximately 700,000 distinct CDR3 sequences listed, 35% to 50% were seen once. Points from the study as a whole: Most thyroid clonotypes expanded beyond 0.001 frequency were also found in blood.

The CDR3 spans 13 residues. The germline CDR1 and CDR2 sequences are DFQATT and SNEGSKA (reference sequence). Between the trimmed V and J ends, which lost 2 bases and 2 bases, there was a span of 9 bases. The sequencing sample was made of peripheral blood. This receptor was identified in an adult man with Graves' ophthalmopathy. J is TRBJ2-5 and V is TRBV20-1, with D maybe TRBD1 (5 bases). The CDR3 sequence is CSARPQVQETQYF. The CDR3, as DNA: TGCAGTGCTAGACCACAGGTTCAAGAGACCCAGTACTTC.